The 21 T cell receptor beta chains presented below share a single source sample, sequenced in a study of identical twins. From the 5' RACE reads, TCRdb called clonotypes with MiXCR, one entry per CDR3 protein. The table lists 700,000 to 950,000 distinct CDR3 sequences, roughly an eighth of them singletons. The data were also submitted as part of a second study, on yellow fever vaccine responses in identical twins.

The sequenced material came from PBMCs. These receptors were taken from a woman aged 18-29 years in good health.

The chain employs TRBV12-3 or TRBV12-4 and TRBJ2-5; TRBD2 is a possible D gene (5 bases). Trimming took 2 bases from V and 6 from J, leaving 10 bases between them. The CDR3 spans 13 residues. CDR3: CASSLITRKTQYF. The CDR3 DNA reads as TGTGCCAGCAGTTTAATTACTAGGAAGACCCAGTACTTC.

This clonotype was counted a few times. The chain uses TRBV20-1 and TRBJ2-7, with 12 bases aligning to TRBD2. V lost 3 bases and J lost 3; bases outside the gene matches: 3. The germline CDR1 and CDR2 sequences are DFQATT and SNEGSKA (reference sequence). There are 14 residues in the CDR3. DNA of the CDR3: TGCAGTGCTAGGAGACTAGCGGGGGACTACGAGCAGTACGTC. It codes for CSARRLAGDYEQYV.

The CDR3: CASRGDVEAFF. As DNA, the CDR3 is TGTGCCAGCAGAGGGGACGTTGAAGCTTTCTTT. V is TRBV7-9 and J is TRBJ1-1, with D possibly TRBD1 on 5 matching bases. The V gene's germline CDR1 is SEHNR and CDR2 FQNEAQ (reference sequence). The CDR3 contains 11 residues. The germline V and J ends were trimmed by 6 bases and 7 bases, with 9 bases remaining between them.

This chain connects TRBV27 to TRBJ2-1, with D uncertain. Looked up from germline, CDR1 is MNHEY and CDR2 is SMNVEV (reference sequence). This CDR3 is 13 amino acids long. Trimming pared 3 bases from V and 8 bases from J, leaving 11 bases between. The CDR3 DNA follows: TGTGCCAGCAGTTTGTATCCGAGCGATGAGCAGTTCTTC. This codes for CASSLYPSDEQFF.

A word on this clonotype: A read error may account for a junction end that differs from germline. The chain recombines TRBV4-1 with TRBJ2-7, with D hard to call. CDR3 length: 11 residues. CDR1 is MGHRA, CDR2 YSYEKL, per germline. Written as DNA, the CDR3 is TGCGCCAGCGGCCAAGGCCCCGAGCAGTACTTC. Translated: CASGQGPEQYF.

This clonotype showed up just a few times. The gene calls are TRBV20-1 and TRBJ2-3, with 14 bases lining up with TRBD2. This CDR3 has 18 amino acids. Germline-derived CDR1 and CDR2 are DFQATT and SNEGSKA (reference sequence). Germline trimming cut 0 bases from V and 3 bases from J; bases unmatched to any gene: 8. CDR3 bases: TGCAGTGCTAGAGATACCAGGACTAGCGGGAGGCGTACAGATACGCAGTATTTT. It is translated as CSARDTRTSGRRTDTQYF.

J is TRBJ2-5 and V is TRBV20-1; D perhaps matches TRBD2 (6 bases). CDR3 length: 15 amino acids. V lost 5 bases to trimming and J lost 0 bases, with 16 bases between them. Germline-derived CDR1 and CDR2 are DFQATT and SNEGSKA (reference sequence). CDR3 protein: CSAPGAELNQETQYF. CDR3 bases: TGCAGTGCTCCGGGAGCGGAGCTGAACCAAGAGACCCAGTACTTC.

The chain couples TRBV7-9 to TRBJ1-4; D gene ambiguous. Per germline, CDR1 SEHNR and CDR2 FQNEAQ (reference sequence). This CDR3 contains 14 residues. V was clipped by 2 bases and J by 8 bases, with 12 bases between them. CDR3 sequence: CASSLWGNGEKLFF. In DNA, the CDR3 is TGTGCCAGCAGCTTATGGGGAAACGGAGAAAAACTGTTTTTT.

The rearrangement links TRBV24-1 to TRBJ2-1, with 7 nucleotides matching TRBD1. The CDR3 extends over 12 amino acids. After removal of 10 bases from V and 8 bases from J, the junction contained 7 bases not matched to a gene. The germline gives CDR1 KGHDR, CDR2 SFDVKD. CDR3: CATRTGQHEQFF. CDR3 sequence (DNA): TGTGCCACTAGGACGGGACAGCATGAGCAGTTCTTC.

The V gene is TRBV4-1, the J gene TRBJ2-2; 9 bases match TRBD2. CDR1 is MGHRA, CDR2 YSYEKL, per germline. The CDR3 has 16 amino acids. Germline trimming cut 3 bases from V and 4 bases from J; bases unmatched to any gene: 6. CDR3 DNA: TGCGCCAGCAGCCAGGAGACTAGCGGAATCACCGGGGAGCTGTTTTTT. Translation gives CASSQETSGITGELFF.

The table lists this clonotype with a few counts. The genes are TRBV20-1 and TRBJ2-1, with D perhaps TRBD2 (6 bases). Trimming stripped 6 bases from V and 4 bases from J, with 13 bases between. This CDR3 region has 13 residues. CDR1 is DFQATT and CDR2 is SNEGSKA in the germline V gene (reference sequence). CDR3 sequence reads: CSAGGTLYNEQFF. The CDR3 DNA follows: TGCAGTGCAGGAGGGACCTTGTACAATGAGCAGTTCTTC.

This clonotype has ten or more counts. V usage is TRBV12-3 or TRBV12-4 and J usage is TRBJ1-1; D call uncertain. This CDR3 is 15 amino acids long. V was shortened by 6 bases and J by 0 bases, with 14 bases between the two germline ends. The CDR3 bases are TGTGCCAGCAGAATCTTAGAGGCTATGAACACTGAAGCTTTCTTT. Translation gives CASRILEAMNTEAFF.

The CDR3 here is CASSLVPGFTEAFF. DNA of the CDR3: TGTGCCAGCAGCTTGGTTCCGGGATTCACTGAAGCTTTCTTT. J is TRBJ1-1 and V is TRBV5-5, with D unclear. Germline-derived CDR1 and CDR2 are SGHKS and YYEKEE (reference sequence). V was clipped by 0 bases and J by 4 bases, with 10 bases between them. This CDR3 comprises 14 residues.

V gene TRBV5-1 combines with J gene TRBJ2-3; D gene ambiguous. The CDR3 loop spans 14 amino acids. Per germline, CDR1 SGHRS and CDR2 YFSETQ. V was shortened by 1 base and J by 2 bases, with 8 bases between the two germline ends. The CDR3 loop is CASSLSFDTDTQYF. CDR3 coding DNA: TGCGCCAGCAGCTTGTCTTTCGACACAGATACGCAGTATTTT.

CDR3 protein: CASRSRAYNEQFF. CDR3 DNA: TGTGCCAGCAGGAGCAGGGCGTACAATGAGCAGTTCTTC. The genes are TRBV7-8 and TRBJ2-1, with D possibly TRBD1 on 5 matching bases. The CDR3 loop spans 13 amino acids. V lost 6 bases and J lost 4, with 10 bases in between. The germline CDR1 and CDR2 sequences are SGHVS and FQNEAQ.

J is TRBJ2-3 and V is TRBV5-1; TRBD2 matches at 13 bases. This CDR3 has 16 residues. From germline, CDR1 is SGHRS and CDR2 YFSETQ. With V trimmed by 3 bases and J by 5 bases, 6 bases remained unmatched. The CDR3 coding sequence is TGCGCCAGCAGCTCACTAGCGGGGGGGCTGAGAGATACGCAGTATTTT. Its translation is CASSSLAGGLRDTQYF.

This clonotype has at least ten counts. The chain couples TRBV5-6 to TRBJ2-1, with 9 nucleotides matching TRBD1. Germline loops: CDR1 SGHDT, CDR2 YYEEEE. Germline trimming cut 0 bases from V and 7 bases from J; bases unmatched to any gene: 5. The CDR3 extends over 15 amino acids. For the CDR3, the DNA is TGTGCCAGCAGCTTGGGGGACAGGGTCAGGAATGAGCAGTTCTTC. This codes for CASSLGDRVRNEQFF.

The chain has TRBV27 and TRBJ1-5, with D uncertain. The V gene lost 3 bases and the J gene lost 3 bases, with 12 bases spanning the gap. CDR1 MNHEY and CDR2 SMNVEV come from the germline V gene (reference sequence). The CDR3 runs 15 residues. The CDR3 reads CASSFSGVANQPQHF. The CDR3 coding sequence is TGTGCCAGCAGTTTTTCTGGAGTAGCCAATCAGCCCCAGCATTTT.

This clonotype was observed many times. This sequence joins TRBV27 and TRBJ2-2, with D unclear. Germline V gives CDR1 MNHEY, CDR2 SMNVEV (reference sequence). The germline V and J ends were trimmed by 5 bases and 1 base, with 2 bases remaining between them. This CDR3 is 12 amino acids long. CDR3 sequence: CASSMNTGELFF. The CDR3 DNA is TGTGCCAGCAGTATGAACACCGGGGAGCTGTTTTTT.

This clonotype was seen repeatedly, ten times or more. The CDR3 DNA is TGTGCCAGCAGCACCTCTAGGGGCACGGCTTTCTTT. This translates into CASSTSRGTAFF. The V gene is TRBV7-9, the J gene TRBJ1-1, with D possibly matching TRBD1 (5 bases). The CDR3 has 12 residues. V was pared by 5 bases and J by 11 bases, with 15 bases between. Germline lookup yields CDR1 SEHNR and CDR2 FQNEAQ (reference sequence).

The CDR3: CASSGGGKAGELFF. In DNA form, the CDR3 reads TGTGCCAGCAGTGGGGGGGGAAAGGCCGGGGAGCTGTTTTTT. The chain recombines TRBV2 with TRBJ2-2; 7 bases match TRBD2. V dropped 4 bases and J dropped 6; count of bases not matched to a gene: 5. Germline CDR1 is SNHLY and CDR2 is FYNNEI. The CDR3 spans 14 residues.